This record covers a single T cell receptor (beta chain). This CDR3 region has 12 residues. Trimming took off 10 bases at V and 9 bases at J, with 16 bases between the two ends. The germline gives CDR1 SEHNR, CDR2 FQNEAQ (reference sequence). In building TCR beta libraries, iRepertoire HTBI primers were used together with Arm-PCR of CDR3 regions. In TCRdb, the multiplex PCR reads were re-called with MiXCR into one record per CDR3 protein. The top ten hold less than 25% of the sample, which has under 500,000 distinct CDR3 sequences, less than 25% seen once. The time point is: persistent/refractory GD, antithyroid drugs over 5 years with positive TRAb. There was RNA extracted from PBMCs, and the TCR library was made from it. EDTA tubes held 9 to 10 milliliters of peripheral blood from each patient. The record originates from a study of regulatory T cells in long-lasting Graves disease.

Sequenced material: peripheral blood mononuclear cells (PBMCs), taken when the disease was refractory, from a patient treated with antithyroid drugs. The sequence derives from a female donor with Graves disease. The chain couples TRBV7-9 to TRBJ2-4; TRBD1 might be the D (5 bases). CDR3 residues: CATRVGQSIQYF. Written as DNA, the CDR3 is TGTGCCACCAGGGTCGGCCAGAGCATTCAGTACTTC.